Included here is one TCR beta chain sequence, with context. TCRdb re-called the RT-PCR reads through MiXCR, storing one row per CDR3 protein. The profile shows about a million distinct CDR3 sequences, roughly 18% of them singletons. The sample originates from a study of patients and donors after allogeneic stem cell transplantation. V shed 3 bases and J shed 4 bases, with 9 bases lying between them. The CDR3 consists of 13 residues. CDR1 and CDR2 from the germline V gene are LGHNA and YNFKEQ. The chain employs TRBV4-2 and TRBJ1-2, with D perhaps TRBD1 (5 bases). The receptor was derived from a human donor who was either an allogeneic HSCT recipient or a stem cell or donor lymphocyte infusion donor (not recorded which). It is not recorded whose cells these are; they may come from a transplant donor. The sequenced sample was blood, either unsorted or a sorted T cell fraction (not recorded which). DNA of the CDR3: TGTGCCAGCAGCCAGTGGGGGGGCTATGGCTACACCTTC. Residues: CASSQWGGYGYTF.